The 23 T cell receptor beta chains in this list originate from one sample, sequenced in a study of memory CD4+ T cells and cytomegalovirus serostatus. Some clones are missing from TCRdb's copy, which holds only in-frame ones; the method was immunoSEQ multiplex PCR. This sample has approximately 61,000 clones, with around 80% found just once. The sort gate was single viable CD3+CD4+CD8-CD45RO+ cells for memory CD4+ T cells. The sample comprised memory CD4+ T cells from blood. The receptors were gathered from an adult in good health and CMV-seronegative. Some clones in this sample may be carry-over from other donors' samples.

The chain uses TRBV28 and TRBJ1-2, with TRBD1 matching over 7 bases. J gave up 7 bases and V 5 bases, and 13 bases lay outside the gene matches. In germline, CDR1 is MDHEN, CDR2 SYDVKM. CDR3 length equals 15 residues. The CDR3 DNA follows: TGTGCCAGCAGTGCAACGACAGGGTCGGGGGGTGGCTACACCTTC. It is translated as CASSATTGSGGGYTF.

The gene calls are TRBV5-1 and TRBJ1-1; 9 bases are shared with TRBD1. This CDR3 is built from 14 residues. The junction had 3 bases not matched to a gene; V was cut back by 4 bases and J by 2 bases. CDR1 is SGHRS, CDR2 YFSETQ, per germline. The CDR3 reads CASSRTGDNTEAFF. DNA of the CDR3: TGCGCCAGCAGCCGGACAGGGGACAACACTGAAGCTTTCTTT.

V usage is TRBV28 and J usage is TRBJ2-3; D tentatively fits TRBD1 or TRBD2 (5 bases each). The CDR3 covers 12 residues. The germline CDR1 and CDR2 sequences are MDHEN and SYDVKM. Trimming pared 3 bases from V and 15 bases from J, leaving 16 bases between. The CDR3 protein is CASSLGQGTGYF. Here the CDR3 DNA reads TGTGCCAGCAGTTTGGGGCAGGGTACGGGATATTTT.

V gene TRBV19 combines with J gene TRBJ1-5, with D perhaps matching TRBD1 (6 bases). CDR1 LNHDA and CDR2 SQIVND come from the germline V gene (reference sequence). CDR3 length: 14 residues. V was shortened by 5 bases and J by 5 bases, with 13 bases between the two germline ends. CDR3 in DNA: TGTGCCAGTAGTTTACGAGGGGGAGATCAGCCCCAGCATTTT. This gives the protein CASSLRGGDQPQHF.

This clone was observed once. The CDR3 DNA follows: TGTGCCAGCAGCTTACAGGACAACTATGGCTACACCTTC. Translating gives CASSLQDNYGYTF. The J gene is TRBJ1-2, the V gene TRBV5-4, with D possibly TRBD1 on 5 matching bases. This CDR3 has 13 residues. V gave up 2 bases and J gave up 2 bases, with 7 bases separating them. Germline values: CDR1 SGHNT, CDR2 YYREEE (reference sequence).

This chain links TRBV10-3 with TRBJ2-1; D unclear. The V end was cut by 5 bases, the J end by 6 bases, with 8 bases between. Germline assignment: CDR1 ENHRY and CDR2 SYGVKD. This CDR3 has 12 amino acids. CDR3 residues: CAISKGPNEQFF. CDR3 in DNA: TGTGCCATCAGTAAAGGGCCCAATGAGCAGTTCTTC.

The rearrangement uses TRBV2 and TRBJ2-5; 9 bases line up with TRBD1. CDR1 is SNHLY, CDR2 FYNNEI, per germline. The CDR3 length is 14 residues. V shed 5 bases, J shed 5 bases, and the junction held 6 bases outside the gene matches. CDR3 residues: CASSYDRGRETQYF. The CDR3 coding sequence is TGTGCCAGCAGTTATGACAGGGGGAGGGAGACCCAGTACTTC.

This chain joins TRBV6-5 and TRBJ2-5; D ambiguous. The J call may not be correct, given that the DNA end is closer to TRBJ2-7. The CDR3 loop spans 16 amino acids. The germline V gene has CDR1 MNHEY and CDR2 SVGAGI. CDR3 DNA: TGTGCCAGCAGTTACTCGAACTACCTGAGCTCCTACGAGCAGTACTTC. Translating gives CASSYSNYLSSYEQYF.

In nucleotides, the CDR3 is TGTGCCAGCAGTTTATTACCGAGCCTCTATGGCTACACCTTC. Translating it yields CASSLLPSLYGYTF. The chain has TRBV27 and TRBJ1-2; no clear D. Germline V CDR1 and CDR2: MNHEY, SMNVEV (reference sequence). V was clipped by 1 base and J by 4 bases, with 10 bases between them. This CDR3 contains 14 residues.

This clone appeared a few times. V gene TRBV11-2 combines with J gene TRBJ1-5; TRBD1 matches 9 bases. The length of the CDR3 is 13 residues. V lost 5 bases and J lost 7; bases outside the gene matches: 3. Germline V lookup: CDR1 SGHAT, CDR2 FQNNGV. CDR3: CASSPDRGQPQHF. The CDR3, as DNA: TGTGCCAGCAGCCCAGACAGGGGGCAGCCCCAGCATTTT.

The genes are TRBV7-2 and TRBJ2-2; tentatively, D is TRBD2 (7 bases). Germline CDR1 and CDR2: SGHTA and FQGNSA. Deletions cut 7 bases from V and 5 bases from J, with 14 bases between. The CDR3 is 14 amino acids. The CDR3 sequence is CASIGGAQTGELFF. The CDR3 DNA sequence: TGTGCCAGCATTGGGGGGGCGCAAACCGGGGAGCTGTTTTTT.

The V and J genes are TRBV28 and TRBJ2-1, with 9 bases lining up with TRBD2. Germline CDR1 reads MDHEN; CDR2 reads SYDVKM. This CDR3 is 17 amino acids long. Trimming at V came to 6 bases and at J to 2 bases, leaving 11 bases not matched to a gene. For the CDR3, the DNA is TGTGCCAGCAGATCGGCTAGCGGGGATGTTACCTACAATGAGCAGTTCTTC. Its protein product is CASRSASGDVTYNEQFF.

The CDR3 loop is CASSRAVSGIDYNEQFF. The CDR3 nucleotides read TGTGCCAGCAGCCGCGCAGTTAGCGGGATCGACTACAATGAGCAGTTCTTC. The chain has TRBV7-3 and TRBJ2-1; 8 bases match TRBD2. The germline V gene has CDR1 SGHTA and CDR2 FQGTGA. The CDR3 loop spans 17 amino acids. Trimming removed 5 bases from V and 3 bases from J; junction bases left unmatched: 12.

For the CDR3, the DNA is TGTGCCAGCAGGGGGCTACAGGGAGAGGGTCAGCCCCAGCATTTT. It specifies CASRGLQGEGQPQHF. The gene calls are TRBV6-6 and TRBJ1-5, with a tentative D call TRBD1 (6 bases). CDR3 length: 15 residues. Germline CDR1 and CDR2: MNHNY and SVGAGI (reference sequence). Trimming removed 6 bases at V and 6 bases at J, with 18 bases between.

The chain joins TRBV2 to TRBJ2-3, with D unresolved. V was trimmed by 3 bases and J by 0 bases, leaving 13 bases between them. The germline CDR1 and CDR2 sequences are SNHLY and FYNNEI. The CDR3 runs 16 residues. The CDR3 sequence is CASSDREGLSTDTQYF. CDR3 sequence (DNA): TGTGCCAGCAGTGATAGGGAAGGGTTAAGCACAGATACGCAGTATTTT.

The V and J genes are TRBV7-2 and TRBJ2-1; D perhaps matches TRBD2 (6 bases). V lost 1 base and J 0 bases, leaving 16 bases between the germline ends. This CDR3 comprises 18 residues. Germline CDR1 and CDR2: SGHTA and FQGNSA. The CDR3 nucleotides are TGTGCCAGCAGCTTAGTCCTCTCTAGCGCCAGCTCCTACAATGAGCAGTTCTTC. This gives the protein CASSLVLSSASSYNEQFF.

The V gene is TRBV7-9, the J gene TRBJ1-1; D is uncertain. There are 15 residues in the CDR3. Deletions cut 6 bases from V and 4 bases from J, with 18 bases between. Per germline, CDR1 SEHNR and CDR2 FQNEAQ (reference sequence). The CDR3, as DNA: TGTGCCAGCAGGCCAAAGGACCGACTCGGCACTGAAGCTTTCTTT. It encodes CASRPKDRLGTEAFF.

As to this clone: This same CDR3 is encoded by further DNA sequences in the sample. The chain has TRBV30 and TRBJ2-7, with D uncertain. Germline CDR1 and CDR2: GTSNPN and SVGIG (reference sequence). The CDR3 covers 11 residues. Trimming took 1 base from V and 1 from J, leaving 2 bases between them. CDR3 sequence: CAWSGSYEQYF. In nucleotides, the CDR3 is TGTGCCTGGAGTGGGTCCTACGAGCAGTACTTC. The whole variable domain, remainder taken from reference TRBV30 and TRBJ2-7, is SQTIHQWPATLVQPVGSPLSLECTVEGTSNPNLYWYRQAAGRGLQLLFYSVGIGQISSEVPQNLSASRPQDRQFILSSKKLLLSDSGFYLCAWSGSYEQYFGPGTRLTVT.

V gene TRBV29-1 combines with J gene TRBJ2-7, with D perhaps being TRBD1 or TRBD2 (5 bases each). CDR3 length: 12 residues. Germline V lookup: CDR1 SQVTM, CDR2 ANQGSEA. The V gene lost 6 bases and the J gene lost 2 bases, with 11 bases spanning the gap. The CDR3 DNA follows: TGCAGCGTGGGGGAGATTCCCTACGAGCAGTACTTC. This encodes CSVGEIPYEQYF.

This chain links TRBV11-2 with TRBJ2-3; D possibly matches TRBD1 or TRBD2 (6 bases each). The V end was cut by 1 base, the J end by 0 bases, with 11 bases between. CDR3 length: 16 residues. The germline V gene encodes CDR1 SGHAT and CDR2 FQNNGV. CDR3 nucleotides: TGTGCCAGCAGCTTAGGGGGGGCGGGTAGCACAGATACGCAGTATTTT. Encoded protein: CASSLGGAGSTDTQYF.

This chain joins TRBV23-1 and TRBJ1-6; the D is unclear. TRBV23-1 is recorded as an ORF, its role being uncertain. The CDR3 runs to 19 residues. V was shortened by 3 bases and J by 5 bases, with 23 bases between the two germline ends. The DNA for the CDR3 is TGCGCCAGCAGTCACCGTCGCGCCCGCATTCGCTCGAATAATTCACCCCTCCACTTT. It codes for CASSHRRARIRSNNSPLHF.

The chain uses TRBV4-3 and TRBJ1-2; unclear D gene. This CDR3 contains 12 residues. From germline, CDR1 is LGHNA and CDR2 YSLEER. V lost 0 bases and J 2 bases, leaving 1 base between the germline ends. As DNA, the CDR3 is TGCGCCAGCAGCCAAGACAACTATGGCTACACCTTC. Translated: CASSQDNYGYTF.

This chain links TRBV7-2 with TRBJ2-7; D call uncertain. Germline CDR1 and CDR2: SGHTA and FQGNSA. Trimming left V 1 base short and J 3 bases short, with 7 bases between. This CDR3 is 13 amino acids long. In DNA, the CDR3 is TGTGCCAGCAGCTTAGGGCAGTTCTACGAGCAGTACTTC. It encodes CASSLGQFYEQYF.